This T cell receptor (beta chain) was sequenced during a study of T cell therapy after organ transplantation. Per germline, CDR1 SGHDT and CDR2 YYEEEE. V trimming: 4 bases; J trimming: 4 bases; junction bases outside the gene matches: 19. The CDR3 is 18 amino acids. Produced via immunoSEQ multiplex PCR; TCRdb's table is partial and in-frame only. The sample holds more than 15,000 clones, 65% to 90% seen once. The time point is: 20-29 weeks after completion of therapy. Whole-study findings and limits: In nonresponders, large pretherapy expansions changed minimally after therapy.

By frequency in the sample, this clone is medium-sized. Its specificity is unknown. This chain joins TRBV5-6 and TRBJ1-1; TRBD1 matches 7 bases. The receptor comes from a human patient who had received a solid organ transplant and had CMV disease. A share of the T cells may be of graft donor origin. The source was CD8+ T cells from blood, collected after autologous CMV-specific T cell therapy. CDR3 in amino acids: CASSNLGGAGLFGTEAFF. CDR3 nucleotide sequence: TGTGCCAGCAGCAATTTAGGGGGCGCGGGCCTGTTCGGCACTGAAGCTTTCTTT.